This entry concerns a single T cell receptor (beta chain). Trimming removed 0 bases from V and 7 bases from J; junction bases left unmatched: 8. The V gene's germline CDR1 is MNHEY and CDR2 SVGAGI. The CDR3 loop spans 15 amino acids. Random hexamers served to reverse transcribe about 0.45 to 1 ug RNA. TCRdb re-analysed the immunoSEQ multiplex PCR reads in MiXCR, keeping a single row per CDR3 protein. Of approximately 260,000 distinct CDR3 sequences listed, about 96% are singletons. This sample is part of a study of CD8 T cells in Susac syndrome. Study background: The Susac syndrome patients were therapy-naive, on corticosteroids, or on intravenous immunoglobulin alone at blood draw.

The chain links TRBV6-5 to TRBJ2-5, with 7 bases matching TRBD1. What was sequenced was CD4+ T cells from PBMCs. The source of this sequence is a human donor with Susac syndrome. The CDR3 sequence is CASSYSSRDRPTQYF. The CDR3 bases are TGTGCCAGCAGTTACTCTAGCCGGGACAGACCGACCCAGTACTTC.